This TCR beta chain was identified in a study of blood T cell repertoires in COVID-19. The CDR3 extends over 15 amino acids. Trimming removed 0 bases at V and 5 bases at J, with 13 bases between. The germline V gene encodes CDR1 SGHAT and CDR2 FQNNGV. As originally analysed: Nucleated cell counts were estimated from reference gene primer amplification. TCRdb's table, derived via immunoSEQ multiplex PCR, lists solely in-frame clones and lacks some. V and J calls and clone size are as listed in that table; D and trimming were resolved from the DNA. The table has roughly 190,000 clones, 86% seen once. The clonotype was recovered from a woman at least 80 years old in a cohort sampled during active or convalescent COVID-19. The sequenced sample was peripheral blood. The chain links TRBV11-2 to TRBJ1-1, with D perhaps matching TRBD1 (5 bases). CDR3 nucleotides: TGTGCCAGCAGCTTAGATTCCGGGAGGGGTACTGAAGCTTTCTTT. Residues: CASSLDSGRGTEAFF. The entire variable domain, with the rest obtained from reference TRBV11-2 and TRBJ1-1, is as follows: EAGVAQSPRYKIIEKRQSVAFWCNPISGHATLYWYQQILGQGPKLLIQFQNNGVVDDSQLPKDRFSAERLKGVDSTLKIQPAKLEDSAVYLCASSLDSGRGTEAFFGQGTRLTVV.